A single sample is the source of the 24 T cell receptor beta chains below, sequenced in a study of OX40 agonist ivuxolimab in advanced cancers. Sequencing used immunoSEQ multiplex PCR; TCRdb keeps in-frame clones, though not all of them. In the table there are 50,000 to 75,000 clones, roughly 77% of which are singletons. This specimen consisted of CD4+ or CD8+ T cells sorted from blood, obtained in a trial of the OX40 agonist ivuxolimab. The source is an adult with an advanced solid tumor such as melanoma, head and neck, liver or kidney cancer.

This clone was seen more than once but under ten times. This chain joins TRBV25-1 and TRBJ1-1; unclear D gene. V was cut by 5 bases and J by 7 bases, with 14 bases left in between. The CDR3 runs to 13 residues. Germline loops: CDR1 MGHDK, CDR2 SYGVNS. The CDR3, as DNA: TGTGCCAGCAGTCAGGAGAGGACGCGTGAAGCTTTCTTT. Translating gives CASSQERTREAFF.

The V and J genes are TRBV30 and TRBJ2-7; TRBD1 matches 9 bases. The CDR3 contains 15 residues. Germline V gene data show CDR1 as GTSNPN and CDR2 as SVGIG (reference sequence). Trimming at V came to 8 bases and at J to 0 bases, leaving 11 bases not matched to a gene. The CDR3 here is CAASHGTGYSYEQYF. Written as DNA, the CDR3 is TGTGCCGCCTCCCACGGGACAGGGTACTCCTACGAGCAGTACTTC. The full variable domain, in which reference TRBV30 and TRBJ2-7 provide the parts outside the CDR3, is SQTIHQWPATLVQPVGSPLSLECTVEGTSNPNLYWYRQAAGRGLQLLFYSVGIGQISSEVPQNLSASRPQDRQFILSSKKLLLSDSGFYLCAASHGTGYSYEQYFGPGTRLTVT.

The rearrangement links TRBV18 to TRBJ2-1; 10 bases map to TRBD1. The CDR3 consists of 17 residues. V lost 4 bases to trimming and J lost 4 bases; unmatched junction nucleotides: 10. Germline lookup yields CDR1 KGHSH and CDR2 LQKENI. The CDR3 protein is CASSQPGQGSLYNEQFF. CDR3 in DNA: TGTGCCAGCTCACAACCGGGACAGGGGAGCCTTTACAATGAGCAGTTCTTC.

This chain uses TRBV7-9 with TRBJ1-4; D is unclear. The CDR3 is 14 residues long. The V and J ends lost 1 base and 5 bases respectively, with 8 bases between them. The V gene's germline CDR1 is SEHNR and CDR2 FQNEAQ (reference sequence). The CDR3 DNA is TGTGCCAGCAGCTTAGGCGGGATAAATGAAAAACTGTTTTTT. Its translation: CASSLGGINEKLFF.

The CDR3 is CASSRPLTGWVTYEQYF. The CDR3 coding sequence is TGTGCCAGCAGTCGCCCTTTAACAGGTTGGGTGACCTACGAGCAGTACTTC. The V call is TRBV28, the J call TRBJ2-7, with D maybe TRBD1 (5 bases). Trimming stripped 5 bases from V and 2 bases from J, with 22 bases between. The CDR3 extends over 17 amino acids. CDR1 and CDR2 from the germline V gene are MDHEN and SYDVKM. The entire variable domain, with the rest obtained from reference TRBV28 and TRBJ2-7, is as follows: DVKVTQSSRYLVKRTGEKVFLECVQDMDHENMFWYRQDPGLGLRLIYFSYDVKMKEKGDIPEGYSVSREKKERFSLILESASTNQTSMYLCASSRPLTGWVTYEQYFGPGTRLTVT.

This chain joins TRBV2 and TRBJ1-5; 7 bases map to TRBD1. Trimming took 7 bases from V and 3 from J; bases not matched to a gene: 6. The CDR3 covers 14 residues. Germline V gene data show CDR1 as SNHLY and CDR2 as FYNNEI. CDR3 in amino acids: CASNRGQDNQPQHF. The CDR3 coding sequence is TGTGCCAGCAATAGAGGACAGGACAATCAGCCCCAGCATTTT.

The CDR3 bases are TGCGCCAGCAGCCCAGGGGGTACGAACACCGGGGAGCTGTTTTTT. This encodes CASSPGGTNTGELFF. V usage is TRBV5-1 and J usage is TRBJ2-2, with 7 bases fitting TRBD1. The CDR3 has 15 amino acids. J lost 0 bases, V lost 4 bases, and 3 bases had no gene match. Germline V CDR1 and CDR2: SGHRS, YFSETQ. The entire variable domain, with the rest obtained from reference TRBV5-1 and TRBJ2-2, is as follows: KAGVTQTPRYLIKTRGQQVTLSCSPISGHRSVSWYQQTPGQGLQFLFEYFSETQRNKGNFPGRFSGRQFSNSRSEMNVSTLELGDSALYLCASSPGGTNTGELFFGEGSRLTVL.

Only a few counts were recorded for this clone. The chain carries TRBV7-9 and TRBJ1-5; 9 bases are shared with TRBD1. Germline lookup yields CDR1 SEHNR and CDR2 FQNEAQ (reference sequence). V trimming: 1 base; J trimming: 2 bases; junction bases outside the gene matches: 3. This CDR3 spans 16 amino acids. DNA for the CDR3: TGTGCCAGCAGCTTAGAGACAGGGGGAGGCAATCAGCCCCAGCATTTT. Its protein product is CASSLETGGGNQPQHF.

This clone was seen just once. The chain employs TRBV6-1 and TRBJ1-1; a possible D gene is TRBD1 (5 bases). This CDR3 has 14 residues. Per germline, CDR1 MNHNS and CDR2 SASEGT. The ends were cut back, 7 bases at V and 6 bases at J, with 18 bases in the middle. The CDR3 region has the DNA TGTGCCAGCATGATATCAGGGTTGGGACCTGAAGCTTTCTTT. Amino acids: CASMISGLGPEAFF.

The V call is TRBV5-5, the J call TRBJ1-2; the D gene is possibly TRBD1 (5 bases). V was trimmed by 6 bases and J by 3 bases, leaving 12 bases between them. Germline CDR1 SGHKS, CDR2 YYEKEE (reference sequence). The CDR3 has 13 amino acids. CDR3 sequence (DNA): TGTGCCAGCACCGTCCTGGGGGACTATGGCTACACCTTC. It is translated as CASTVLGDYGYTF.

This clone was counted a single time. The chain uses TRBV5-1 and TRBJ1-4; perhaps TRBD1 as D (5 bases). V was shortened by 4 bases and J by 7 bases, with 14 bases between the two germline ends. The germline V gene encodes CDR1 SGHRS and CDR2 YFSETQ. The CDR3 spans 14 residues. The DNA for the CDR3 is TGCGCCAGCAGCCCACAACAGAGGGGTGAAAAACTGTTTTTT. As protein: CASSPQQRGEKLFF. Supplemented by reference TRBV5-1 and TRBJ1-4, the full variable domain reads KAGVTQTPRYLIKTRGQQVTLSCSPISGHRSVSWYQQTPGQGLQFLFEYFSETQRNKGNFPGRFSGRQFSNSRSEMNVSTLELGDSALYLCASSPQQRGEKLFFGSGTQLSVL.

The gene calls are TRBV2 and TRBJ2-3, with 11 bases aligning to TRBD2. There are 17 residues in the CDR3. The V gene's germline CDR1 is SNHLY and CDR2 FYNNEI. The V gene end was trimmed by 4 bases and the J gene end by 5 bases; junction bases not matched to a gene: 11. The CDR3, as DNA: TGTGCCAGCAGTGTCCGGCAACTAGCGGGGGTTATAGATACGCAGTATTTT. Protein product: CASSVRQLAGVIDTQYF.

The V and J genes are TRBV30 and TRBJ2-4; 10 positions match TRBD2. Per the germline V gene, CDR1 is GTSNPN and CDR2 is SVGIG (reference sequence). The V gene end was trimmed by 0 bases and the J gene end by 0 bases; junction bases not matched to a gene: 8. The length of the CDR3 is 18 residues. The CDR3 region is CAWSVRLAGVLAKNIQYF. The CDR3 region has the DNA TGTGCCTGGAGTGTAAGGCTAGCGGGAGTTCTAGCCAAAAACATTCAGTACTTC.

The chain is built from TRBV7-9 and TRBJ2-7; D may be TRBD1 or TRBD2 (5 bases each). Trimming removed 5 bases from V and 2 bases from J, with 13 bases in between. CDR3 size: 14 residues. Germline-derived CDR1 and CDR2 are SEHNR and FQNEAQ (reference sequence). The CDR3 bases are TGTGCCAGCAGCCCTGGGACGGAAACCTACGAGCAGTACTTC. Its translation: CASSPGTETYEQYF. Supplemented by reference TRBV7-9 and TRBJ2-7, the full variable domain reads DTGVSQNPRHKITKRGQNVTFRCDPISEHNRLYWYRQTLGQGPEFLTYFQNEAQLEKSRLLSDRFSAERPKGSFSTLEIQRTEQGDSAMYLCASSPGTETYEQYFGPGTRLTVT.

The chain employs TRBV15 and TRBJ2-2; the D is unclear. CDR3 length: 13 residues. CDR1 is LNHNV, CDR2 YYDKDF, per germline (reference sequence). V shed 1 base and J shed 4 bases, with 4 bases lying between them. The CDR3 DNA sequence: TGTGCCACCAGCAGAGTCGGCACCGGGGAGCTGTTTTTT. This translates into CATSRVGTGELFF.

The chain joins TRBV6-6 to TRBJ2-4, with a tentative D call TRBD1 (6 bases). The CDR3 extends over 15 amino acids. The V end lost 6 bases, the J end lost 0 bases, and 12 bases lay between the germline ends. Germline CDR1 and CDR2: MNHNY and SVGAGI (reference sequence). For the CDR3, the DNA is TGTGCCAGCAGCCCTACAGGGATAGCCAAAAACATTCAGTACTTC. Translating it yields CASSPTGIAKNIQYF.

This clone came up many times. The chain is built from TRBV27 and TRBJ1-2; the D is unclear. The germline gives CDR1 MNHEY, CDR2 SMNVEV (reference sequence). CDR3 length equals 14 residues. Trimming removed 4 bases at V and 4 bases at J, with 13 bases between. Here the CDR3 reads CASSSGSRSYGYTF. CDR3 DNA: TGTGCCAGCAGTTCGGGATCTCGAAGCTATGGCTACACCTTC.

This chain connects TRBV6-1 to TRBJ2-1; maybe TRBD2 (6 bases). The length of the CDR3 is 13 residues. The germline V and J ends were trimmed by 5 bases and 5 bases, with 10 bases remaining between them. Germline assignment: CDR1 MNHNS and CDR2 SASEGT. The CDR3 coding sequence is TGTGCCAGCAGTAGAATAGCGGACAATGAGCAGTTCTTC. Amino acids: CASSRIADNEQFF.

V usage is TRBV11-3 and J usage is TRBJ2-3; no clear D gene. CDR1 SGHNT and CDR2 YENEEA come from the germline V gene. This CDR3 is built from 14 residues. Trimming pared 1 base from V and 3 bases from J, leaving 8 bases between. The CDR3 loop reads CASSLVSSTDTQYF. As DNA, the CDR3 is TGTGCCAGCAGCTTAGTGTCTTCAACAGATACGCAGTATTTT.

The chain uses TRBV7-9 and TRBJ2-5; tentatively, D is TRBD1 (6 bases). CDR3 length: 14 amino acids. Germline assignment: CDR1 SEHNR and CDR2 FQNEAQ (reference sequence). V was clipped by 3 bases and J by 3 bases, with 11 bases between them. CDR3: CASSFYRAEETQYF. The CDR3 region has the DNA TGTGCCAGCAGCTTTTACAGGGCCGAAGAGACCCAGTACTTC.

This clone has a handful of counts. The chain combines TRBV2 with TRBJ1-5; tentatively, D is TRBD1 (6 bases). The germline V and J ends were trimmed by 8 bases and 3 bases, with 14 bases remaining between them. CDR1 is SNHLY and CDR2 is FYNNEI in the germline V gene. CDR3 length: 14 residues. The CDR3 here is CASSAGQHNQPQHF. The CDR3 DNA follows: TGTGCCAGCTCCGCAGGACAGCACAATCAGCCCCAGCATTTT.

This sequence joins TRBV19 and TRBJ2-2; D is perhaps TRBD1 (7 bases). V was clipped by 7 bases and J by 1 base, with 10 bases between them. The V gene's germline CDR1 is LNHDA and CDR2 SQIVND (reference sequence). This CDR3 comprises 14 residues. The CDR3 nucleotides are TGTGCCAGTAACAGGGGAGGGAACACCGGGGAGCTGTTTTTT. Translating it yields CASNRGGNTGELFF.

This chain joins TRBV6-5 and TRBJ2-1; 9 bases are shared with TRBD2. The V gene's germline CDR1 is MNHEY and CDR2 SVGAGI. The CDR3 sequence is 15 residues long. V shed 6 bases, J shed 9 bases, and the junction held 12 bases outside the gene matches. The CDR3 DNA sequence: TGTGCCAGCAGCTGGATAGCGGGAGTCGGAGGTGAGCAGTTCTTC. It encodes CASSWIAGVGGEQFF.

The chain uses TRBV5-1 and TRBJ1-2; tentatively, D is TRBD1 (6 bases). Germline V gives CDR1 SGHRS, CDR2 YFSETQ. Trimming took 4 bases from V and 6 from J, leaving 13 bases between them. This CDR3 spans 13 amino acids. CDR3 loop: CASSSEGGNGYTF. CDR3 nucleotides: TGCGCCAGCAGCAGCGAAGGGGGAAATGGCTACACCTTC.